These T cell receptor beta chains were read from a single sample in a study of control samples from healthy donors and cancer patients. Method: immunoSEQ multiplex PCR; TCRdb's copy keeps in-frame clones and lacks some. The repertoire holds 80,000 or so clones, with 94% as singletons. The sequenced sample consisted of blood. The receptor set was obtained from a woman between 35 and 50 years old in good health. CDR3s include the opening cysteine and the closing phenylalanine or tryptophan. D genes are given only for firm matches. The size entry is marked missing in some rows and otherwise reads once, few, many or a size class.

.	once	TRBJ2-3	TRBV10-2	CASSEIGASDTQYF	TGCGCCAGCAGTGAAATCGGGGCCTCAGATACGCAGTATTTT
TRBD1	.	TRBJ1-1	TRBV7-8	CASSKNSEGARAPVNTEAFF	TGTGCCAGCAGTAAAAACAGTGAGGGGGCGCGGGCCCCGGTGAACACTGAAGCTTTCTTT
.	.	TRBJ2-7	TRBV4-1	CASSQGLTPGRASYEQYF	TGCGCCAGCAGCCAAGGTCTGACTCCGGGACGGGCCTCCTACGAGCAGTACTTC
.	.	TRBJ1-6	TRBV7-2	CASRTASAFDNSPLHF	TGTGCCAGCAGGACAGCGAGCGCTTTCGATAATTCACCCCTCCACTTT
.	.	TRBJ1-1	TRBV2	CASSEDTNTEAFF	TGTGCCAGCAGTGAGGACACGAACACTGAAGCTTTCTTT
.	.	TRBJ1-1	TRBV2	CASRTRRLNTEAFF	TGTGCCAGCAGGACTAGGAGATTGAACACTGAAGCTTTCTTT
.	.	TRBJ2-7	TRBV6-5	CAINPTGSNEQYF	TGTGCCATCAACCCGACCGGGAGTAACGAGCAGTACTTC
TRBD1	.	TRBJ1-1	TRBV7-8	CASSFKEGQGTTEAFF	TGTGCCAGCAGCTTCAAAGAAGGACAGGGGACTACTGAAGCTTTCTTT
.	.	TRBJ1-1	TRBV6-5	CASSYSKSTEAFF	TGTGCCAGCAGTTACTCGAAGAGCACTGAAGCTTTCTTT
TRBD1	.	TRBJ2-2	TRBV5-1	CASQQTGGNTGELFF	TGCGCCAGCCAGCAAACAGGGGGCAACACCGGGGAGCTGTTTTTT
TRBD2	once	TRBJ2-3	TRBV18	CASSPDGGTDTQYF	TGTGCCAGCTCACCGGACGGGGGGACAGATACGCAGTATTTT
TRBD1	.	TRBJ1-4	TRBV7-9	CASSRDRSTATNEKLFF	TGTGCCAGCAGCCGGGACAGGTCCACCGCAACTAATGAAAAACTGTTTTTT
.	.	TRBJ2-7	TRBV29-1	CSVEEEGGSYEQYF	TGCAGCGTTGAAGAGGAGGGGGGATCCTACGAGCAGTACTTC
TRBD1	.	TRBJ1-4	TRBV7-7	CASSRRTGQSEKLFF	TGTGCTAGCAGCCGGAGGACAGGCCAATCAGAAAAACTGTTTTTT
.	.	TRBJ2-5	TRBV18	CASSPRLSETQYF	TGTGCCAGCTCACCAAGGCTTAGCGAGACCCAGTACTTC
.	.	TRBJ1-3	TRBV10-3	CAISELQFSGNTIYF	TGTGCCATCAGTGAGCTACAGTTCTCTGGAAACACCATATATTTT
.	.	TRBJ1-4	TRBV9	CASSVGNVPSRSNEKLFF	TGTGCCAGCAGCGTAGGGAACGTCCCCTCCCGTAGTAATGAAAAACTGTTTTTT
.	.	TRBJ2-5	TRBV7-7	CASSSDGGTQYF	TGTGCTAGCAGCTCAGACGGTGGAACCCAGTACTTC
.	.	TRBJ2-7	TRBV14	CASSHLTGGLGYEQYF	TGTGCCAGCAGCCACTTAACCGGCGGTCTAGGCTACGAGCAGTACTTC
TRBD2	once	TRBJ2-1	TRBV6-1	CASSEARVRLAGEFDEQFF	TGTGCCAGCAGTGAAGCTAGAGTAAGACTAGCGGGAGAGTTTGATGAGCAGTTCTTC
.	.	TRBJ2-5	TRBV12-3/TRBV12-4	CASSRAGTQYF	TGTGCCAGCAGTAGGGCAGGGACCCAGTACTTC
TRBD1	.	TRBJ2-3	TRBV2	CARTGQIDSSTDTQYF	TGTGCCAGGACAGGGCAGATTGATTCTAGCACAGATACGCAGTATTTT
.	once	TRBJ2-5	TRBV7-3	CASSPGVADQYQETQYF	TGTGCCAGCAGCCCCGGTGTAGCGGACCAATACCAAGAGACCCAGTACTTC
TRBD1	.	TRBJ1-1	TRBV7-9	CASRLDRVNTEAFF	TGTGCCAGCAGGTTGGACAGGGTGAACACTGAAGCTTTCTTT
.	.	TRBJ1-5	TRBV28	CASRPSNQPQHF	TGTGCCAGCAGGCCGAGCAATCAGCCCCAGCATTTT
.	.	TRBJ2-1	TRBV14	CASSQLSGSSYNEQFF	TGTGCCAGCAGCCAACTTAGCGGAAGCTCCTACAATGAGCAGTTCTTC
.	.	TRBJ1-5	TRBV5-1	CASSPDGVNSNQPQHF	TGCGCCAGCAGCCCGGACGGAGTAAATAGCAATCAGCCCCAGCATTTT
.	once	TRBJ1-4	TRBV2	CASSGNSGENEKLFF	TGTGCCAGCAGTGGGAACAGTGGAGAGAATGAAAAACTGTTTTTT
.	.	TRBJ2-1	TRBV6-6	CASSYLPYNEQFF	TGTGCCAGCAGTTACCTGCCCTACAATGAGCAGTTCTTC
.	.	TRBJ1-2	TRBV18	CASSPPSGNGYTF	TGTGCCAGCTCACCACCTTCAGGGAATGGCTACACCTTC
.	once	TRBJ2-1	TRBV4-3	CASSQDPEGSYNEQFF	TGCGCCAGCAGCCAAGATCCCGAAGGGTCCTACAATGAGCAGTTCTTC
.	.	TRBJ1-2	TRBV18	CASSPVGGKDYGYTF	TGTGCCAGCTCACCCGTGGGGGGCAAGGACTATGGCTACACCTTC
.	.	TRBJ2-2	TRBV19	CASSIDNSNTGELFF	TGTGCCAGTAGTATAGACAACAGTAACACCGGGGAGCTGTTTTTT
.	.	TRBJ1-5	TRBV28	CASRQSNQPQHF	TGTGCCAGCCGACAGTCCAATCAGCCCCAGCATTTT
.	once	TRBJ2-7	TRBV21-1	CASSKVWTPIYEQYF	TGTGCCAGCAGCAAAGTGTGGACTCCTATATACGAGCAGTACTTC
.	.	TRBJ2-7	TRBV5-6	CASSPSGPGEQYF	TGTGCCAGCAGCCCATCTGGTCCAGGCGAGCAGTACTTC
.	.	TRBJ2-1	TRBV11-1	CASSYDGEQFF	TGTGCCAGCAGTTATGACGGTGAGCAGTTCTTC
TRBD1	.	TRBJ2-5	TRBV4-1	CASSHTGVGETQYF	TGCGCCAGCAGCCACACAGGGGTTGGAGAGACCCAGTACTTC
.	.	TRBJ2-3	TRBV9	CASSVDAGTGTDTQYF	TGTGCCAGCAGCGTAGACGCGGGGACGGGCACAGATACGCAGTATTTT
.	few	TRBJ2-3	TRBV27	CASSFVSTDTQYF	TGTGCCAGCAGTTTTGTAAGCACAGATACGCAGTATTTT
.	.	TRBJ2-2	TRBV6-2/TRBV6-3	CASSYTGPNTGELFF	TGTGCCAGCAGTTACACGGGGCCGAACACCGGGGAGCTGTTTTTT
TRBD2	.	TRBJ2-3	TRBV19	CASSFSGSGSTDTQYF	TGTGCCAGTAGTTTTAGCGGGAGTGGGAGCACAGATACGCAGTATTTT
.	.	TRBJ1-3	TRBV19	CASSIAGLDTIYF	TGTGCCAGTAGTATCGCCGGGTTGGACACCATATATTTT